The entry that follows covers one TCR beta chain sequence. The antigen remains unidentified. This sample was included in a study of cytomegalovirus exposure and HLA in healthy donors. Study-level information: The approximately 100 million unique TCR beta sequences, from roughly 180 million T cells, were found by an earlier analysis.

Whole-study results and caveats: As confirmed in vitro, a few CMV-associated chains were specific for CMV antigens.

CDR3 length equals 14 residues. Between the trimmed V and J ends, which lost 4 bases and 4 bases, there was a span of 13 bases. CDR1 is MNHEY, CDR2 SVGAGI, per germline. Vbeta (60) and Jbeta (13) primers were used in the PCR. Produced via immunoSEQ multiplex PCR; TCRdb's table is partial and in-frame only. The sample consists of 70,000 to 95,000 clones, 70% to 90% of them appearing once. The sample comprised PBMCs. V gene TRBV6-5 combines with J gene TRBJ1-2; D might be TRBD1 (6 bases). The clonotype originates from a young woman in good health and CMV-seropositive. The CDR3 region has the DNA TGTGCCAGCAGTTTGACCGGGGACACCTATGGCTACACCTTC. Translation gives CASSLTGDTYGYTF.